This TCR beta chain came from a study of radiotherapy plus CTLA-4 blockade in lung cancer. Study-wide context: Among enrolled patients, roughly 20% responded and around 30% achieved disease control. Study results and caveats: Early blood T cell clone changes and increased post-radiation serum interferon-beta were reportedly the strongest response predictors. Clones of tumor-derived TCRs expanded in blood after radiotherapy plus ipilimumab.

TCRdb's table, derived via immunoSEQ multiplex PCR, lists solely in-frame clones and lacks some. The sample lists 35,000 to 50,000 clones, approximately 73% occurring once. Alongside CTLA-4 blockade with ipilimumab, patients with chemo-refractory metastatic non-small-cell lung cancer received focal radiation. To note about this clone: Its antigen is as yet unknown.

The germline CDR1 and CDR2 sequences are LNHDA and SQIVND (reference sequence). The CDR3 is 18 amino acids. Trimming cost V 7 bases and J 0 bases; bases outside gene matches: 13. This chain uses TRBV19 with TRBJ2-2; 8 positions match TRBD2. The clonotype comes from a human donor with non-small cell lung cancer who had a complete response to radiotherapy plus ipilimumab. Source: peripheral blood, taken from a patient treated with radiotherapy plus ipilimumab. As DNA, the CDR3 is TGTGCCAGTATTTCCCGGGGAGCGGGGGCGACGAACACCGGGGAGCTGTTTTTT. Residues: CASISRGAGATNTGELFF.